The 8 T cell receptor beta chains in this list originate from one sample, sequenced in a study of regulatory T cells in long-lasting Graves disease. Time point noted: persistent/refractory GD, antithyroid drugs over 5 years with positive TRAb. The TCR library was made from RNA extracted from PBMCs. According to the study, TCR beta libraries were built with iRepertoire HTBI primers and CDR3-region Arm-PCR. TCRdb re-analysed the multiplex PCR reads in MiXCR, keeping a single row per CDR3 protein. The sample has roughly 400,000 distinct CDR3 sequences, less than 25% seen once. The sequencing here drew on peripheral blood mononuclear cells (PBMCs), taken when the disease was refractory, from a patient treated with antithyroid drugs. The receptors were gathered from a female donor with Graves disease.

The chain uses TRBV19 and TRBJ1-1; D not certain. Trimming removed 7 bases at V and 4 bases at J, with 16 bases between. The CDR3 is 14 amino acids. Germline V gene sequence: CDR1 LNHDA, CDR2 SQIVND (reference sequence). CDR3 sequence reads: CASTTGWQFTEAFF. Here the CDR3 DNA reads TGTGCCAGTACCACGGGATGGCAGTTCACTGAAGCTTTCTTT.

At least ten counts were recorded for this clonotype. The rearrangement uses TRBV6-2 or TRBV6-3 and TRBJ1-6, with D hard to call. The V gene's germline CDR1 is MNHEY and CDR2 SVGEGT. V shed 0 bases and J shed 7 bases, with 1 base lying between them. The CDR3 runs 12 residues. CDR3 bases: TGTGCCAGCAGTTACTCCAATTCACCCCTCCACTTT. It codes for CASSYSNSPLHF.

The V gene is TRBV11-2, the J gene TRBJ2-1, with 11 bases that match TRBD2. Germline V lookup: CDR1 SGHAT, CDR2 FQNNGV. The length of the CDR3 is 15 residues. With V trimmed by 0 bases and J by 5 bases, 0 bases remained unmatched. This CDR3 is CASSLELAGDNEQFF. CDR3 DNA: TGTGCCAGCAGCTTAGAACTAGCGGGAGACAATGAGCAGTTCTTC. The variable domain in full, completed from reference TRBV11-2 and TRBJ2-1, reads EAGVAQSPRYKIIEKRQSVAFWCNPISGHATLYWYQQILGQGPKLLIQFQNNGVVDDSQLPKDRFSAERLKGVDSTLKIQPAKLEDSAVYLCASSLELAGDNEQFFGPGTRLTVL.

The chain employs TRBV27 and TRBJ2-7; D perhaps matches TRBD1 (6 bases). With 10 bases removed from V and 2 bases from J, the gap between germline ends came to 12 bases. The CDR3 sequence is 12 residues long. CDR1 and CDR2 (germline): MNHEY, SMNVEV (reference sequence). The CDR3 is CAIQGPAYEQYF. The CDR3 bases are TGTGCCATCCAGGGGCCAGCCTACGAGCAGTACTTC.

On this clonotype itself: A much larger clone lies one base from this, so it may be a read error. The chain joins TRBV6-4 to TRBJ2-7; no firm D call. This CDR3 is built from 13 residues. Germline CDR1 is MRHNA and CDR2 is SNTAGT. The CDR3 DNA reads TGTGCCAGCAGGCAACCACCCTCCTGCGAGCAGTACTTC. This gives the protein CASRQPPSCEQYF.

This chain joins TRBV5-1 and TRBJ2-5; 12 bases line up with TRBD1. Per germline, CDR1 SGHRS and CDR2 YFSETQ. V was pared by 4 bases and J by 7 bases, with 8 bases of the junction left unmatched. This CDR3 spans 15 amino acids. CDR3 region: CASSAGDRGPRTQYF. The CDR3 DNA reads TGCGCCAGCAGCGCAGGGGACAGGGGGCCGCGGACCCAGTACTTC.

V and J are TRBV7-2 and TRBJ2-5; no firm D call. Germline CDR1 reads SGHTA; CDR2 reads FQGNSA. Between the trimmed V and J ends, which lost 5 bases and 2 bases, there was a span of 15 bases. This CDR3 has 15 amino acids. The CDR3 bases are TGTGCCAGCAGCGGGATGCAGGTGCCGCAAGAGACCCAGTACTTC. Protein sequence: CASSGMQVPQETQYF.

CDR3 nucleotide sequence: TGCAGTGCTAGAGGAGGGCAGGGGGCAGCGGGAAGCGGCCGGGCCGAGCAGTACTTC. Encoded protein: CSARGGQGAAGSGRAEQYF. The chain has TRBV20-1 and TRBJ2-7; D perhaps matches TRBD1 (8 bases). CDR3 length equals 19 residues. Trimming stripped 1 base from V and 6 bases from J, with 31 bases between. The germline gives CDR1 DFQATT, CDR2 SNEGSKA (reference sequence).